Listed below are T cell receptor beta chains from one sample, sequenced in a study of T cells in localized non-small cell lung cancer. The protocol was immunoSEQ multiplex PCR, while the TCRdb copy is restricted to in-frame clones and leaves out a portion. The sample lists 2,500 to 3,500 clones; around 24% were seen once. The starting material was lung tumor tissue, obtained before any cancer treatment. The receptors shown here come from a female donor older than 55 with stage I lung adenocarcinoma. CDR3s include the opening cysteine and the closing phenylalanine or tryptophan. Part of the rows lack a size; the others show once, few, many or a class for expanded clones.

size,V,J,CDR3
few,TRBV11-3,TRBJ2-7,CASSWTGQDYEQYF
.,TRBV25-1,TRBJ2-3,CASSSHTDTQYF
once,TRBV14,TRBJ2-7,CASSRGTSGSLYEQYF
few,TRBV9,TRBJ1-5,CASSEMEVSQPQHF
few,TRBV19,TRBJ1-1,CASRTGGLTEAFF
.,TRBV6-8,TRBJ2-5,CASSPWGDRGETQYF
few,TRBV30,TRBJ2-2,CAWRNRGFGELFF
.,TRBV11-3,TRBJ2-1,CASSLRGNYENEQFF
few,TRBV10-1,TRBJ2-7,CASSGEKGQTYEQYF
medium-sized,TRBV11-3,TRBJ2-2,CASSPLASAGELFF
medium-sized,TRBV11-3,TRBJ2-3,CASSPKTGADTQYF
.,TRBV30,TRBJ2-2,CAWTLGGPGELFF
.,TRBV23-1,TRBJ2-7,CASSQDIAGAREQYF
.,TRBV18,TRBJ1-1,CASSPPGRNTEAFF
.,TRBV19,TRBJ1-4,CASRTGASNEKLFF
few,TRBV18,TRBJ1-2,CASSVGGTNYGYTF
.,TRBV12-5,TRBJ2-7,CASGGSSYEQYF
.,TRBV5-1,TRBJ1-3,CASSLVHSLDSGNTIYF
large,TRBV11-3,TRBJ2-7,CASSPGDKGSYEQYF
.,TRBV5-1,TRBJ1-1,CASSLGGVGGIEAFF
.,TRBV7-2,TRBJ1-1,CASRPGTVIEAFF
few,TRBV18,TRBJ1-4,CASSRGQLDNEKLFF
.,TRBV6-8,TRBJ1-2,CASRRQGGYGYTF
.,TRBV19,TRBJ1-4,CASKGGQDNEKLFF
.,TRBV19,TRBJ2-5,CASSMGYRDNVYQETQYF
few,TRBV28,TRBJ2-3,CASSPRITSGGPTDTQYF